This T cell receptor (beta chain) was sequenced in a study of somatic mutations in cytotoxic T cells in rheumatoid arthritis. Broader study findings: Unknown were the antigen targets of the expanded CD8+ clones.

Notes on this clone: Its target is unknown.

Germline loops: CDR1 LNHDA, CDR2 SQIVND (reference sequence). This CDR3 has 15 residues. Trimming took 4 bases from V and 5 from J; bases not matched to a gene: 8. The repertoire was sequenced with immunoSEQ multiplex PCR; TCRdb's copy has only in-frame clones and lacks some. The data contain about 16,000 clones, over 80% of them singletons. This clonotype was sampled from an adult with rheumatoid arthritis. The chain has TRBV19 and TRBJ1-2, with 9 bases identical to TRBD1. The sample comprised CD8+ T cells sorted from blood. The CDR3 region is CASSTTGGRKYGYTF. In DNA, the CDR3 is TGTGCCAGTAGTACCACAGGGGGCAGGAAATATGGCTACACCTTC.